A selection of T cell receptor beta chains follows, all from one sample in a study of blood T cell repertoires in COVID-19. Repertoires were generated with immunoSEQ multiplex PCR, while TCRdb's copy carries only in-frame clones and drops some. The table records about 150,000 clones, around 87% of them present only once. The sequenced sample was PBMCs or T cells enriched from blood (not recorded which). These TCRs come from a woman aged 40 to 55 who had been exposed to COVID-19. CDR3s include the opening cysteine and the closing phenylalanine or tryptophan. A D gene is named only where the DNA matches it firmly. Rows give clone size only sometimes, using once, few, many, or a class for an expanded clone.

J: TRBJ2-7
D: .
size: .
V: TRBV14
DNA: TGTGCCAGCTCTGAACGCGACTGGTACGAGCAGTACTTC
CDR3: CASSERDWYEQYF

J: TRBJ1-4
D: TRBD1
size: .
V: TRBV7-2
DNA: TGTGCCAGCAGCTTAAGCCAGGGGGTCGAAAAACTGTTTTTT
CDR3: CASSLSQGVEKLFF

J: TRBJ1-2
D: TRBD1
size: .
V: TRBV28
DNA: TGTGCCAGCAGTCTCGGGACAGAATACTATGGCTACACCTTC
CDR3: CASSLGTEYYGYTF

J: TRBJ2-7
D: .
size: .
V: TRBV7-2
DNA: TGTGCCAGCAGTTCCCTGTACGAGCAGTACTTC
CDR3: CASSSLYEQYF

J: TRBJ2-4
D: TRBD1
size: .
V: TRBV9
DNA: TGTGCCAGCAGCGCCAGAAGCACAGGGGGGCTAGCCAAAAACATTCAGTACTTC
CDR3: CASSARSTGGLAKNIQYF

J: TRBJ1-1
D: .
size: once
V: TRBV2
DNA: TGTGCCAGCAGTGAAGCGCTTAGAGGGCAAGCTTTCTTT
CDR3: CASSEALRGQAFF

J: TRBJ2-5
D: .
size: few
V: TRBV2
DNA: TGTGCCAGCAGTATAAATCAAGAGACCCAGTACTTC
CDR3: CASSINQETQYF

J: TRBJ2-4
D: TRBD2
size: .
V: TRBV28
DNA: TGTGCCAGCAGTCGACTAGCGGGGGAAAACATTCAGTACTTC
CDR3: CASSRLAGENIQYF

J: TRBJ1-1
D: .
size: once
V: TRBV3-1/TRBV3-2
DNA: TGTGCCAGCAGCCAACAAAGCTTCAACACTGAAGCTTTCTTT
CDR3: CASSQQSFNTEAFF

J: TRBJ1-2
D: .
size: .
V: TRBV5-1
DNA: TGCGCCAGCAGCCGGACGGGGAACTATGGCTACACCTTC
CDR3: CASSRTGNYGYTF

J: TRBJ1-5
D: .
size: few
V: TRBV12-3/TRBV12-4
DNA: TGTGCCAGCAGCACAGGTTCGGGTCAGCCCCAGCATTTT
CDR3: CASSTGSGQPQHF

J: TRBJ2-1
D: TRBD2
size: .
V: TRBV2
DNA: TGTGCCAGCAGTGCACCGGGACTAGCGGGCTATGAGCAGTTCTTC
CDR3: CASSAPGLAGYEQFF

J: TRBJ2-3
D: TRBD1
size: .
V: TRBV19
DNA: TGTGCCAGTAGTAAACAGGGGCCAGATACGCAGTATTTT
CDR3: CASSKQGPDTQYF

J: TRBJ2-7
D: .
size: few
V: TRBV20-1
DNA: TGCAGTGCTAGCCTATCCTACGAGCAGTACTTC
CDR3: CSASLSYEQYF

J: TRBJ1-1
D: TRBD1
size: .
V: TRBV5-1
DNA: TGCGCCAGCAGCCTCAGGGGGACTGAAGCTTTCTTT
CDR3: CASSLRGTEAFF

J: TRBJ1-1
D: TRBD1
size: .
V: TRBV6-5
DNA: TGTGCCAGCAGTACCTCGACAGGGGGTTATGCTGAAGCTTTCTTT
CDR3: CASSTSTGGYAEAFF

J: TRBJ1-3
D: .
size: .
V: TRBV28
DNA: TGTGCCAGCAGTTGGCGGGGGCACTCTGGAAACACCATATATTTT
CDR3: CASSWRGHSGNTIYF

J: TRBJ1-1
D: TRBD1
size: .
V: TRBV29-1
DNA: TGCAGCGTTGCGGGACAGGGAAAAACTGAAGCTTTCTTT
CDR3: CSVAGQGKTEAFF

J: TRBJ1-4
D: .
size: .
V: TRBV29-1
DNA: TGCAGCGTTGAAGTCCCCCAGGGAGGAGATGAAAAACTGTTTTTT
CDR3: CSVEVPQGGDEKLFF

J: TRBJ2-3
D: TRBD2
size: .
V: TRBV9
DNA: TGTGCCAGCAGCGTAGGTCCGGGGGGTAGCACAGATACGCAGTATTTT
CDR3: CASSVGPGGSTDTQYF

J: TRBJ1-6
D: .
size: .
V: TRBV7-2
DNA: TGTGCCAGCAGCTCAAATGGGGCAGGGGAGGGTTCACCCCTCCACTTT
CDR3: CASSSNGAGEGSPLHF

J: TRBJ2-7
D: TRBD2
size: .
V: TRBV6-5
DNA: TGTGCCAGCAGCCTTTCTAGCGGGTTTTCCTACGAGCAGTACTTC
CDR3: CASSLSSGFSYEQYF

J: TRBJ1-2
D: TRBD1
size: .
V: TRBV15
DNA: TGTGCCACCAGCATTGGACAGGGAGACTATGGCTACACCTTC
CDR3: CATSIGQGDYGYTF

J: TRBJ1-5
D: .
size: .
V: TRBV5-5
DNA: TGTGCCAGCAGCTTGGAGACAGGTGAGCATCAGCCCCAGCATTTT
CDR3: CASSLETGEHQPQHF

J: TRBJ1-2
D: .
size: .
V: TRBV3-1/TRBV3-2
DNA: TGTGCCAGCAGCCGAAGGGGCCAGCCAAACTTAGGTGGCTACACCTTC
CDR3: CASSRRGQPNLGGYTF

J: TRBJ1-6
D: TRBD1
size: .
V: TRBV7-9
DNA: TGTGCCAGCAGCTCTACAGGGGAACGTTCACCCCTCCACTTT
CDR3: CASSSTGERSPLHF

J: TRBJ1-1
D: TRBD1
size: .
V: TRBV4-1
DNA: TGCGCCAGCAGCCAGGACACGACAGGGTATGAAGCTTTCTTT
CDR3: CASSQDTTGYEAFF

J: TRBJ2-7
D: .
size: .
V: TRBV12-5
DNA: TGTGCTAGTGGTGGGGTAGGGGCCTACGAGCAGTACTTC
CDR3: CASGGVGAYEQYF

J: TRBJ2-7
D: .
size: .
V: TRBV5-1
DNA: TGCGCCAGCAGCTTCGTCGGAGGGAACAACGAGCAGTACTTC
CDR3: CASSFVGGNNEQYF

J: TRBJ2-4
D: .
size: .
V: TRBV21-1
DNA: TGTGCCCTAAGCATAAGGGGTGGGGTCAAAAACATTCAGTACTTC
CDR3: CALSIRGGVKNIQYF

J: TRBJ1-3
D: TRBD1
size: .
V: TRBV28
DNA: TGTGCCAGCAGACCGGACAGGGGAGGAAACACCATATATTTT
CDR3: CASRPDRGGNTIYF

J: TRBJ2-5
D: TRBD2
size: large
V: TRBV4-1
DNA: TGCGCCAGCAGCCAACTTGGGACTAGCGGGGGTTGGGTGACCCAGTACTTC
CDR3: CASSQLGTSGGWVTQYF

J: TRBJ2-1
D: TRBD2
size: .
V: TRBV4-2
DNA: TGTGCCAGCAGCCAAGCGGAAAGTAGCGGGAGTCTGTCGGACAATGAGCAGTTCTTC
CDR3: CASSQAESSGSLSDNEQFF

J: TRBJ1-4
D: .
size: .
V: TRBV7-9
DNA: TGTGCCAGCAGCTGGGGGGGAATTAATGAAAAACTGTTTTTT
CDR3: CASSWGGINEKLFF

J: TRBJ2-1
D: TRBD2
size: .
V: TRBV7-9
DNA: TGTGCCAGCAGTTCCTTGAGCGGGGGCTACAATGAGCAGTTCTTC
CDR3: CASSSLSGGYNEQFF

J: TRBJ1-2
D: .
size: few
V: TRBV7-9
DNA: TGTGCCAGCACCCAGCAGGGGAGCTATGGCTACACCTTC
CDR3: CASTQQGSYGYTF

J: TRBJ1-4
D: .
size: .
V: TRBV3-1/TRBV3-2
DNA: TGTGCCAGCAGCCAAGGTGGGAGCGTTAATGAAAAACTGTTTTTT
CDR3: CASSQGGSVNEKLFF

J: TRBJ2-7
D: TRBD2
size: .
V: TRBV4-1
DNA: TGCGCCAGCAGCCTCGTGCGGGGGGAGACCTACGAGCAGTACTTC
CDR3: CASSLVRGETYEQYF

J: TRBJ1-2
D: .
size: .
V: TRBV9
DNA: TGTGCCAGCAGCTCCCCCGGGAGGGGGGATCGTTACACCTTC
CDR3: CASSSPGRGDRYTF

J: TRBJ2-3
D: TRBD2
size: .
V: TRBV27
DNA: TGTGCCAGCAGTTTACGGCGGGAGGGTGGTACAGATACGCAGTATTTT
CDR3: CASSLRREGGTDTQYF

J: TRBJ2-4
D: .
size: few
V: TRBV28
DNA: TGTGCCAGCAGCTCGGACAGAAGGGCCAAAAACATTCAGTACTTC
CDR3: CASSSDRRAKNIQYF

J: TRBJ1-1
D: .
size: once
V: TRBV3-1/TRBV3-2
DNA: TGTGCCAGCAGCCAACGGGAAACTGAAGCTTTCTTT
CDR3: CASSQRETEAFF

J: TRBJ2-1
D: TRBD1
size: .
V: TRBV19
DNA: TGTGCCAGTGACCCGACAGGGAGAGATGAGCAGTTCTTC
CDR3: CASDPTGRDEQFF

J: TRBJ2-7
D: TRBD2
size: .
V: TRBV4-3
DNA: TGCGCCAGCAGCGAACTAGCGGGAGGTATCTACGAGCAGTACTTC
CDR3: CASSELAGGIYEQYF

J: TRBJ1-4
D: .
size: .
V: TRBV5-5
DNA: TGTGCCAGCAGCCGAATTACAGGTTCCGAAAAACTGTTTTTT
CDR3: CASSRITGSEKLFF

J: TRBJ2-5
D: .
size: .
V: TRBV6-6
DNA: TGTGCCAGCAGTTACTCGAGCGGTCCGCAAGAGACCCAGTACTTC
CDR3: CASSYSSGPQETQYF

J: TRBJ1-3
D: .
size: .
V: TRBV3-1/TRBV3-2
DNA: TGTGCCAGCAGCCAAGTTCGACTCACGGGGATGCACACCATATATTTT
CDR3: CASSQVRLTGMHTIYF

J: TRBJ2-7
D: .
size: .
V: TRBV25-1
DNA: TGTGCCAGCAGTGCCCGGGACACTTCCTACGAGCAGTACTTC
CDR3: CASSARDTSYEQYF

J: TRBJ2-3
D: .
size: .
V: TRBV11-2
DNA: TGTGCCAGCAGCCCTTTGGCCTTCCTCACAGATACGCAGTATTTT
CDR3: CASSPLAFLTDTQYF

J: TRBJ2-7
D: .
size: once
V: TRBV14
DNA: TGTGCCAGCAGCCACAACTACGAGCAGTACTTC
CDR3: CASSHNYEQYF

J: TRBJ1-1
D: .
size: once
V: TRBV9
DNA: TGTGCCAGCAGCGTAGACCCGGGCCGGGGGACTGAAGCTTTCTTT
CDR3: CASSVDPGRGTEAFF